The clone carrying this T cell receptor (beta chain) was counted a few times. What it binds is not known. The length of the CDR3 is 16 residues. V was clipped by 7 bases and J by 3 bases, with 21 bases between them. These data originate in a study of T-cell reconstitution after alpha-beta-depleted transplantation in children. A TCRbeta library incorporating unique molecular identifiers was prepared. In TCRdb, the PCR reads were re-called with MiXCR into one record per CDR3 protein. The table records about 310,000 distinct CDR3 sequences, 23% of them present only once. Regarding the study as a whole: Most T-cell counts and diversity one year after the transplant came from T cells that were newly produced. Several hundred graft clones that had expanded were reportedly the source of alpha-beta T cells about two months after transplant. After transplant, high TCRbeta diversity at day 60 in some patients arose from surviving recipient T cells and thymic progenitors.

Material: PBMCs, mostly from graft donor cells, obtained 180 days after TCRalphabeta/CD19-depleted stem cell transplant. The receptor's source is a male patient younger than 18 who had a stem cell transplant for acute lymphoblastic leukemia, so the T cells may come from the graft donor. The chain uses TRBV12-3 or TRBV12-4 and TRBJ1-2; the D gene is possibly TRBD1 (6 bases). CDR3 in amino acids: CASKQGIPEGYYGYTF. The CDR3 nucleotides are TGTGCCAGCAAGCAGGGGATTCCGGAGGGCTACTATGGCTACACCTTC.